These 30 T cell receptor beta chains came from one sample sequenced in a study of cytomegalovirus exposure and HLA in healthy donors. Vbeta (60) and Jbeta (13) primers were used in the PCR. The method was immunoSEQ multiplex PCR; TCRdb's version includes in-frame clones alone and lacks a portion of them. The sample has 100,000 to 150,000 clones; about 78% are singletons. Sequencing was done on a sample of PBMCs. The origin of the receptors is a female donor in good health and CMV-seronegative.

The genes are TRBV7-9 and TRBJ1-1; 8 positions agree with TRBD1. Germline CDR1 is SEHNR and CDR2 is FQNEAQ (reference sequence). Trimming removed 5 bases from V and 11 bases from J; junction bases left unmatched: 10. This CDR3 has 13 amino acids. CDR3 sequence reads: CASSRTGRAGAFF. CDR3 DNA sequence: TGTGCCAGCAGCCGGACAGGGAGGGCCGGCGCTTTCTTT.

The chain couples TRBV7-9 to TRBJ2-2; D gene uncertain. Deletions cut 6 bases from V and 5 bases from J, with 7 bases between. There are 12 residues in the CDR3. The V gene's germline CDR1 is SEHNR and CDR2 FQNEAQ (reference sequence). CDR3 loop: CASRPTTGELFF. CDR3 bases: TGTGCCAGCAGGCCGACTACCGGGGAGCTGTTTTTT.

This chain links TRBV5-4 with TRBJ1-2; D is possibly TRBD1 (6 bases). CDR1 is SGHNT, CDR2 YYREEE, per germline (reference sequence). Deletions cut 4 bases from V and 1 base from J, with 17 bases between. This CDR3 comprises 16 residues. CDR3 nucleotides: TGTGCCAGCAGCAAAACAGGGTCTGGGCATAACTATGGCTACACCTTC. Protein sequence: CASSKTGSGHNYGYTF. The full variable domain, completed using reference TRBV5-4 and TRBJ1-2, is ETGVTQSPTHLIKTRGQQVTLRCSSQSGHNTVSWYQQALGQGPQFIFQYYREEENGRGNFPPRFSGLQFPNYSSELNVNALELDDSALYLCASSKTGSGHNYGYTFGSGTRLTVV.

The chain employs TRBV7-8 and TRBJ1-2; TRBD1 matches 8 bases. V shed 5 bases, J shed 8 bases, and the junction held 10 bases outside the gene matches. The CDR3 covers 14 residues. CDR1 SGHVS and CDR2 FQNEAQ come from the germline V gene. The CDR3 is CASSIGQGGRGYTF. For the CDR3, the DNA is TGTGCCAGCAGCATCGGACAGGGCGGTCGCGGCTACACCTTC.

The genes are TRBV6-4 and TRBJ1-2; maybe TRBD1 (6 bases). Between the trimmed V and J ends, which lost 0 bases and 8 bases, there was a span of 13 bases. CDR3 length: 14 amino acids. Per the germline V gene, CDR1 is MRHNA and CDR2 is SNTAGT. The CDR3: CASSDSISGGGYTF. The DNA of the CDR3 is TGTGCCAGCAGTGACTCGATCAGTGGGGGCGGCTACACCTTC.

This sequence joins TRBV4-1 and TRBJ2-5, with 16 bases that match TRBD2. Per the germline V gene, CDR1 is MGHRA and CDR2 is YSYEKL. Unmatched junction bases numbered 13, after V lost 4 bases and J lost 5 bases. CDR3 length: 19 residues. The CDR3 loop is CASSPGPGTSGRVSETQYF. The CDR3 region has the DNA TGCGCCAGCAGCCCCGGTCCCGGGACTAGCGGGAGGGTCTCGGAGACCCAGTACTTC.

This clone occurred once. The V and J genes are TRBV6-1 and TRBJ1-4; D gene ambiguous. The CDR3 extends over 14 amino acids. Germline V CDR1 and CDR2: MNHNS, SASEGT. V lost 7 bases and J lost 0, with 9 bases in between. CDR3 in DNA: TGTGCCAGCACTCGTTCAGCAACTAATGAAAAACTGTTTTTT. It specifies CASTRSATNEKLFF.

Notes on this clone: The junction and the germline gene differ at one end; a read error may be behind it. The chain links TRBV7-9 to TRBJ2-6, with D perhaps TRBD1 (6 bases). The CDR3 has 16 amino acids. Germline V gene sequence: CDR1 SEHNR, CDR2 FQNEAQ (reference sequence). The CDR3 is CSSSLVGAGGANVLTF. The CDR3, as DNA: TGTTCCAGCAGCTTAGTGGGGGCAGGGGGGGCCAACGTCCTGACTTTC. Full variable domain (rest looked up from reference TRBV7-9 and TRBJ2-6): DTGVSQNPRHKITKRGQNVTFRCDPISEHNRLYWYRQTLGQGPEFLTYFQNEAQLEKSRLLSDRFSAERPKGSFSTLEIQRTEQGDSAMYLCSSSLVGAGGANVLTFGAGSRLTVL.

The CDR3 coding sequence is TGTGCCAGCAGCAAAAGCGGACAGGGAAATGGCTACACCTTC. Its protein is CASSKSGQGNGYTF. The rearrangement uses TRBV7-9 and TRBJ1-2; 8 bases match TRBD1. Trimming at V came to 5 bases and at J to 6 bases, leaving 8 bases not matched to a gene. CDR1 is SEHNR and CDR2 is FQNEAQ in the germline V gene (reference sequence). CDR3 length equals 14 residues.

The chain employs TRBV5-4 and TRBJ2-6; TRBD1 agrees at 7 bases. Germline V gene data show CDR1 as SGHNT and CDR2 as YYREEE (reference sequence). The V and J ends lost 6 bases and 2 bases, in that order; junction bases with no gene match: 8. The CDR3 length is 16 residues. The CDR3 spells CASTLVGGAGANVLTF. In DNA, the CDR3 is TGTGCCAGCACCCTAGTAGGGGGCGCTGGGGCCAACGTCCTGACTTTC.

The chain joins TRBV4-2 to TRBJ2-1; possibly TRBD2 for D (6 bases). V gave up 2 bases and J gave up 9 bases, with 14 bases separating them. Germline V gives CDR1 LGHNA, CDR2 YNFKEQ. The CDR3 is made up of 14 amino acids. CDR3 protein: CASSQWDSGFEQFF. In DNA form, the CDR3 reads TGTGCCAGCAGCCAATGGGACTCCGGCTTTGAGCAGTTCTTC.

This chain joins TRBV6-1 and TRBJ1-2; D is possibly TRBD1 (5 bases). This CDR3 is 13 amino acids long. Germline V CDR1 and CDR2: MNHNS, SASEGT. Trimming took off 3 bases at V and 4 bases at J, with 9 bases between the two ends. CDR3 residues: CASSEGRAYGYTF. The CDR3 region has the DNA TGTGCCAGCAGTGAGGGCAGGGCCTATGGCTACACCTTC.

The chain recombines TRBV5-1 with TRBJ2-1; possible D gene TRBD2, 7 bases. The V gene lost 4 bases and the J gene lost 5 bases, with 19 bases spanning the gap. This CDR3 region has 16 residues. Germline V gives CDR1 SGHRS, CDR2 YFSETQ. The CDR3 region has the DNA TGCGCCAGCAGCAGCGGGGTGGGGGGCTCTCACAATGAGCAGTTCTTC. Its translation is CASSSGVGGSHNEQFF. Full variable domain (missing parts from reference TRBV5-1 and TRBJ2-1): KAGVTQTPRYLIKTRGQQVTLSCSPISGHRSVSWYQQTPGQGLQFLFEYFSETQRNKGNFPGRFSGRQFSNSRSEMNVSTLELGDSALYLCASSSGVGGSHNEQFFGPGTRLTVL.

CDR3: CASSLTESEQYF. The CDR3 DNA sequence: TGTGCCAGCAGCTTGACCGAGTCCGAGCAGTACTTC. J is TRBJ2-7 and V is TRBV5-4; D ambiguous. Trimming cost V 1 base and J 6 bases, with 8 bases left between them. The CDR3 spans 12 residues. Germline CDR1 and CDR2: SGHNT and YYREEE (reference sequence).

This clone was detected once. Other DNA sequences from this sample encode an identical CDR3 as well. The rearrangement uses TRBV28 and TRBJ1-5; D gene ambiguous. CDR3 length equals 11 residues. Trimming shortened V by 6 bases and J by 6 bases, and 6 bases separated the two germline ends. Germline CDR1 MDHEN, CDR2 SYDVKM. DNA for the CDR3: TGTGCCAGCAGCTCTCGTCAGCCCCAGCATTTT. Its protein product is CASSSRQPQHF.

This chain joins TRBV28 and TRBJ2-3; the match to TRBD1 covers 11 bases. The J segment lost 8 bases and the V segment lost 5 bases, leaving 6 bases of the junction unmatched. The CDR3 spans 14 residues. Germline V gene data show CDR1 as MDHEN and CDR2 as SYDVKM. The DNA of the CDR3 is TGTGCCAGCAGTCTAGGACAGGGGGCGCGTACGCAGTATTTT. Translation: CASSLGQGARTQYF.

The chain uses TRBV28 and TRBJ1-4, with D possibly matching TRBD1 (5 bases). The germline CDR1 and CDR2 sequences are MDHEN and SYDVKM. V was pared by 5 bases and J by 9 bases, with 19 bases between. There are 15 residues in the CDR3. The DNA for the CDR3 is TGTGCCAGCAGTCCCATGGGACTCAGCGAAAAAAAACTGTTTTTT. Protein sequence: CASSPMGLSEKKLFF.

This clone was seen just once. The rearrangement joins TRBV18 to TRBJ2-3; 15 nucleotides align to TRBD2. CDR1 KGHSH and CDR2 LQKENI come from the germline V gene. Trimming removed 3 bases from V and 2 bases from J; junction bases left unmatched: 6. The CDR3 has 18 amino acids. The chain's CDR3 is CASSPLGLAGGITDTQYF. CDR3 DNA: TGTGCCAGCTCACCTCTGGGACTAGCGGGGGGAATCACAGATACGCAGTATTTT.

The V call is TRBV2, the J call TRBJ1-5; D uncertain. The CDR3 spans 16 residues. V was pared by 6 bases and J by 1 base, with 16 bases between. Per the germline V gene, CDR1 is SNHLY and CDR2 is FYNNEI. CDR3 sequence: CASSLTLGGSNQPQHF. In DNA, the CDR3 is TGTGCCAGCAGCCTTACTCTCGGAGGAAGCAATCAGCCCCAGCATTTT.

The chain employs TRBV7-9 and TRBJ1-4; 9 bases line up with TRBD1. The J segment lost 5 bases and the V segment lost 5 bases, leaving 3 bases of the junction unmatched. Germline loops: CDR1 SEHNR, CDR2 FQNEAQ (reference sequence). The CDR3 has 14 residues. CDR3 coding DNA: TGTGCCAGCAGCCGACAGGGGGGGAATGAAAAACTGTTTTTT. It encodes CASSRQGGNEKLFF.

V usage is TRBV5-1 and J usage is TRBJ2-7; 8 bases align to TRBD1. The germline V gene has CDR1 SGHRS and CDR2 YFSETQ. The CDR3 contains 15 residues. The V segment lost 4 bases and the J segment 3 bases; nucleotides outside the gene matches: 9. The CDR3 loop is CASSKGQGPYYEQYF. For the CDR3, the DNA is TGCGCCAGCAGCAAAGGACAGGGTCCGTACTACGAGCAGTACTTC.

This clone has just one count. This chain joins TRBV28 and TRBJ1-2; a possible D gene is TRBD1 (6 bases). The CDR3 is made up of 13 amino acids. Germline V gene data show CDR1 as MDHEN and CDR2 as SYDVKM. V was cut by 3 bases and J by 7 bases, with 12 bases left in between. In DNA, the CDR3 is TGTGCCAGCAGTTTGAGGGGGGGCGTTGGCTACACCTTC. Translated: CASSLRGGVGYTF.

This rearrangement joins TRBV11-2 to TRBJ1-2; D not resolved. CDR3 length: 13 amino acids. V gave up 8 bases and J gave up 0 bases, with 10 bases separating them. Germline V gene data show CDR1 as SGHAT and CDR2 as FQNNGV. The CDR3 DNA reads TGTGCCAGCGTATGGGCTTCTAACTATGGCTACACCTTC. Translation gives CASVWASNYGYTF.

The V and J genes are TRBV6-5 and TRBJ2-7; D is perhaps TRBD1 (6 bases). Trimming removed 7 bases at V and 0 bases at J, with 13 bases between. There are 14 residues in the CDR3. CDR1 is MNHEY, CDR2 SVGAGI, per germline. Written as DNA, the CDR3 is TGTGCCAGCACCCCCCCAGGGGCCTCCTACGAGCAGTACTTC. It codes for CASTPPGASYEQYF.

This chain links TRBV5-1 with TRBJ2-5, with D possibly TRBD2 on 5 matching bases. The germline V and J ends were trimmed by 1 base and 7 bases, with 20 bases remaining between them. The CDR3 is 16 residues long. Germline CDR1 is SGHRS and CDR2 is YFSETQ. This CDR3 reads CASSLQTDSLRATQYF. Here the CDR3 DNA reads TGCGCCAGCAGCTTGCAGACGGACTCTCTAAGGGCGACCCAGTACTTC.

V is TRBV10-3 and J is TRBJ2-3, with TRBD1 identical over 12 bases. CDR1 is ENHRY and CDR2 is SYGVKD in the germline V gene. V lost 8 bases to trimming and J lost 6 bases; unmatched junction nucleotides: 6. This CDR3 has 14 residues. The CDR3 spells CAIGRDRGPDTQYF. CDR3 coding DNA: TGTGCCATCGGTAGGGACAGGGGGCCGGATACGCAGTATTTT.

As concerns this clone: Other DNA sequences within the sample encode an identical CDR3. This chain connects TRBV18 to TRBJ1-1; tentatively, D is TRBD1 (5 bases). Trimming removed 5 bases from V and 1 base from J, with 8 bases in between. CDR1 KGHSH and CDR2 LQKENI come from the germline V gene. CDR3 size: 13 residues. The CDR3 nucleotides read TGTGCCAGCTCAACAGACAGGAACACTGAAGCTTTCTTT. Protein: CASSTDRNTEAFF.

V gene TRBV6-1 combines with J gene TRBJ2-7; D might be TRBD1 (6 bases). The CDR3 is made up of 20 amino acids. The germline CDR1 and CDR2 sequences are MNHNS and SASEGT. V lost 2 bases and J 3 bases, leaving 29 bases between the germline ends. The CDR3 DNA reads TGTGCCAGCAGTGAATATTTACCAGGGGCAGTAGGGGTCTCGAACTACGAGCAGTACTTC. As protein: CASSEYLPGAVGVSNYEQYF.

This CDR3 is CSVEGKGPTGGYEQYF. CDR3 bases: TGCAGCGTTGAAGGAAAAGGGCCTACAGGGGGCTACGAGCAGTACTTC. This rearrangement joins TRBV29-1 to TRBJ2-7; TRBD1 aligns across 8 bases. The CDR3 covers 16 residues. Germline loops: CDR1 SQVTM, CDR2 ANQGSEA. With V trimmed by 1 base and J by 3 bases, 11 bases remained unmatched.

This chain connects TRBV14 to TRBJ2-1, with a possible D match to TRBD2 (6 bases). CDR3 size: 14 residues. V was shortened by 0 bases and J by 9 bases, with 12 bases between the two germline ends. The germline V gene has CDR1 SGHDN and CDR2 FVKESK. The CDR3 region has the DNA TGTGCCAGCAGCCAAGACGTCCCGGGGGTTGAGCAGTTCTTC. It encodes CASSQDVPGVEQFF.